The clone carrying this T cell receptor beta chain appeared a single time. The data stem from a study of CD8 T cells in Susac syndrome. Reverse transcription used about 0.45 to 1 ug RNA and random hexamers. One entry per CDR3 protein, called by TCRdb with MiXCR from the immunoSEQ multiplex PCR reads. This table has 150,000 or so distinct CDR3 sequences, 93% appearing once. Age- and sex-matched healthy donors served as the control group. This CDR3 contains 15 residues. V lost 5 bases to trimming and J lost 15 bases; unmatched junction nucleotides: 13. Per germline, CDR1 KGHSH and CDR2 LQKENI. Input material: CD4+ T cells from PBMCs. This rearrangement joins TRBV18 to TRBJ2-1, with 13 bases fitting TRBD2. The receptor was isolated from a human donor in good health. As DNA, the CDR3 is TGTGCCAGCTCAGTACCGGGACTAGCGGGGCCTATCTGGTTCTTC. It translates to CASSVPGLAGPIWFF.